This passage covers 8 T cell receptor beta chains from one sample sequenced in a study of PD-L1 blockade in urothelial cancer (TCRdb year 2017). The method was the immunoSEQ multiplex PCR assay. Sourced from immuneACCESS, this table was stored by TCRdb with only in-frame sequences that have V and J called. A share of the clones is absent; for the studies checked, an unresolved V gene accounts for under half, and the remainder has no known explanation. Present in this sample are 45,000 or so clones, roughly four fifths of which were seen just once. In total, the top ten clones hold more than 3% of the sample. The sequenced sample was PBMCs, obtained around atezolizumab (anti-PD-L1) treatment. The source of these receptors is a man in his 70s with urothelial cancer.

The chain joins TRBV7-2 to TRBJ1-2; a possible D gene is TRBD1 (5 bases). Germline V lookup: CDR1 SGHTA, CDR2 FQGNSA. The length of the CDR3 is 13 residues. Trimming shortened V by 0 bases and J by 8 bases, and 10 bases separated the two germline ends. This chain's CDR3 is CASSLATKGGYTF. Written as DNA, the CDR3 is TGTGCCAGCAGCTTAGCGACCAAGGGGGGCTACACCTTC.

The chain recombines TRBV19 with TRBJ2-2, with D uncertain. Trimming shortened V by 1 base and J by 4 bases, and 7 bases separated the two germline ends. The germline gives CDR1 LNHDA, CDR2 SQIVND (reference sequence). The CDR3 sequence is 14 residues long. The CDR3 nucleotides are TGTGCCAGTAGTATAGCAGGATTCACCGGGGAGCTGTTTTTT. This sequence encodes CASSIAGFTGELFF.

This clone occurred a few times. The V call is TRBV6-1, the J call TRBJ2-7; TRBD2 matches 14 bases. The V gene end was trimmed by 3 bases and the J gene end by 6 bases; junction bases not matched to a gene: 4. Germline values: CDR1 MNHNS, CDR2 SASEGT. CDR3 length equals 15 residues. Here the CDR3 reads CASSEPGTSGSEQYF. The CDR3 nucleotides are TGTGCCAGCAGTGAGCCCGGGACTAGCGGGAGCGAGCAGTACTTC.

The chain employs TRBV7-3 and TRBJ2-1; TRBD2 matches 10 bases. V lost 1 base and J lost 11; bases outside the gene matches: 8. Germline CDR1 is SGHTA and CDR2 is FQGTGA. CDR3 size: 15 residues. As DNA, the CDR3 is TGTGCCAGCAGCTTAAACCTAGCGGGAGAGTCAAAGCAGTTCTTC. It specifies CASSLNLAGESKQFF.

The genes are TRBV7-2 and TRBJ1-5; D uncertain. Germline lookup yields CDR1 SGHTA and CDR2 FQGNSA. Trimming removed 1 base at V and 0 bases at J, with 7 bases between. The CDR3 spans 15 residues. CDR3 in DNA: TGTGCCAGCAGCTTAGAGCCTTATAGCAATCAGCCCCAGCATTTT. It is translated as CASSLEPYSNQPQHF.

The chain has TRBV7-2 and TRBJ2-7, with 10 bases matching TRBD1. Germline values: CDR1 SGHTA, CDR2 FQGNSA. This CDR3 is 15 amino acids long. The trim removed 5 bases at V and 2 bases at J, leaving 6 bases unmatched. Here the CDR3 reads CASSRGTGVAYEQYF. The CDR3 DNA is TGTGCCAGCAGCAGAGGGACAGGGGTGGCCTACGAGCAGTACTTC.

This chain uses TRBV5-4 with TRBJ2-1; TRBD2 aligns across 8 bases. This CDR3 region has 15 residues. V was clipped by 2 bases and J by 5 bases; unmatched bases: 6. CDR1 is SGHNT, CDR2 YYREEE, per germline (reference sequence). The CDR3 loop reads CASSFPSGPNNEQFF. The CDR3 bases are TGTGCCAGCAGCTTTCCTAGCGGGCCCAACAATGAGCAGTTCTTC.

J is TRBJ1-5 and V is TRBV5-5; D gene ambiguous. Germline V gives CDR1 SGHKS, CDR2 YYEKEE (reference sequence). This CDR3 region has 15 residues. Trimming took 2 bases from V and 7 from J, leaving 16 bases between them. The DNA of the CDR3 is TGTGCCAGCAGCTTCGGAGCGGGTGTCCGGCAGCCCCAGCATTTT. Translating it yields CASSFGAGVRQPQHF.